The rows below give T cell receptor beta chains drawn from one sample of a study of shared clonotypes between healthy human individuals. Produced via immunoSEQ multiplex PCR; TCRdb's table is partial and in-frame only. This table holds 110,000 or so clones, about two thirds found once. The specimen was memory CD8+ T cells sorted from blood. These receptors originate from a woman in her thirties in good health. The CDR3 runs from the conserved cysteine through the conserved F or W. The D gene is left open where the match is weak. Clone size is not always given. Where it is, it says once, few, many or a class for expanded clones.

V gene	J gene	D gene	clone size	CDR3 protein	CDR3 DNA
TRBV28	TRBJ2-7	.	.	CASSLYYLSYEQYF	TGTGCCAGCAGTTTATACTACCTCTCCTACGAGCAGTACTTC
TRBV28	TRBJ1-2	.	few	CASSPAGSVAGYTF	TGTGCCAGCAGTCCGGCGGGCTCAGTCGCTGGCTACACCTTC
TRBV27	TRBJ2-7	TRBD2	.	CASTSSGRFSYEQYF	TGTGCCAGCACCTCAAGCGGGAGGTTTTCCTACGAGCAGTACTTC
TRBV7-2	TRBJ2-1	TRBD2	.	CASSLDWAGAYNEQFF	TGTGCCAGCAGCTTAGATTGGGCGGGAGCATACAATGAGCAGTTCTTC
TRBV14	TRBJ2-3	TRBD2	.	CASSQDYALAGVADTQYF	TGTGCCAGCAGCCAAGATTACGCGCTAGCGGGAGTTGCAGATACGCAGTATTTT
TRBV5-1	TRBJ2-7	.	.	CASSLVYGGSTYEQYF	TGCGCCAGCAGCTTGGTTTACGGCGGTTCGACATACGAGCAGTACTTC
TRBV15	TRBJ2-3	.	few	CATSREREYRASTDTQYF	TGTGCCACCAGCAGAGAAAGGGAATACAGGGCTAGCACAGATACGCAGTATTTT
TRBV7-8	TRBJ2-6	.	few	CASSPGLTSGANVLTF	TGTGCCAGCAGCCCCGGACTGACCTCTGGGGCCAACGTCCTGACTTTC
TRBV6-6	TRBJ1-2	.	few	CASSNWDGRNYGYTF	TGTGCCAGCAGTAACTGGGACGGGCGTAACTATGGCTACACCTTC
TRBV10-3	TRBJ1-1	.	.	CAISEAPTALMNTEAFF	TGTGCCATCAGTGAGGCCCCGACAGCCTTAATGAACACTGAAGCTTTCTTT
TRBV6-1	TRBJ1-1	.	.	CASSERARGGTEAFF	TGTGCCAGCAGTGAAAGGGCGAGAGGGGGCACTGAAGCTTTCTTT
TRBV7-9	TRBJ2-5	TRBD1	few	CASSQGQGVQETQYF	TGTGCCAGCAGCCAGGGACAGGGGGTACAAGAGACCCAGTACTTC
TRBV7-9	TRBJ2-2	.	.	CASSSMSGTGELFF	TGTGCCAGCAGCTCTATGTCGGGCACCGGGGAGCTGTTTTTT
TRBV5-1	TRBJ1-1	TRBD1	.	CASSLGQGKGEAFF	TGCGCCAGCAGCCTTGGACAGGGGAAGGGTGAAGCTTTCTTT
TRBV6-1	TRBJ2-1	.	once	CASSVFLHPPNRNEQFF	TGTGCCAGCAGTGTTTTCCTTCACCCGCCGAATAGGAATGAGCAGTTCTTC
TRBV7-9	TRBJ2-7	TRBD2	.	CASSLVIAGVSHEQYF	TGTGCCAGCAGCTTAGTCATAGCGGGAGTGTCCCACGAGCAGTACTTC
TRBV5-5	TRBJ2-6	TRBD1	.	CASSDRVSGANVLTF	TGTGCCAGCAGCGACAGGGTGTCTGGGGCCAACGTCCTGACTTTC
TRBV6-4	TRBJ2-3	TRBD2	.	CASSDSTSPTDTQYF	TGTGCCAGCAGTGACTCGACTAGCCCCACAGATACGCAGTATTTT
TRBV20-1	TRBJ1-1	.	.	CSARADTEAFF	TGCAGTGCAAGGGCCGACACTGAAGCTTTCTTT
TRBV2	TRBJ2-2	TRBD2	.	CASSVLPGGTGELFF	TGTGCCAGCAGTGTCTTGCCGGGAGGGACCGGGGAGCTGTTTTTT
TRBV29-1	TRBJ1-3	.	.	CSVDYGFGNTIYF	TGCAGCGTTGATTACGGGTTTGGAAACACCATATATTTT
TRBV28	TRBJ2-5	TRBD1	.	CASSYLQGLYQETQYF	TGTGCCAGCAGTTACCTACAGGGGCTGTACCAAGAGACCCAGTACTTC
TRBV5-1	TRBJ1-1	.	.	CASSYSLNTEAFF	TGCGCCAGCAGTTACAGCTTGAACACTGAAGCTTTCTTT
TRBV27	TRBJ1-1	TRBD1	.	CASSPRGPEVAFF	TGTGCCAGCAGTCCCAGGGGGCCGGAAGTAGCTTTCTTT
TRBV29-1	TRBJ1-2	TRBD1	.	CSVADRGPYGYTF	TGCAGCGTTGCCGACAGGGGGCCCTATGGCTACACCTTC
TRBV5-4	TRBJ1-1	TRBD1	.	CASIHDRGHAFF	TGTGCCAGCATCCACGACAGGGGGCATGCTTTCTTT
TRBV25-1	TRBJ1-1	.	many	CASSPLAYTEAFF	TGTGCCAGCAGTCCCCTAGCCTACACTGAAGCTTTCTTT
TRBV13	TRBJ1-1	.	.	CASSQTAQVNTEAFF	TGTGCCAGCAGCCAAACAGCCCAGGTAAACACTGAAGCTTTCTTT
TRBV6-1	TRBJ1-2	TRBD1	.	CASSEGDSNYGYTF	TGTGCCAGCAGTGAGGGGGACAGCAACTATGGCTACACCTTC
TRBV7-7	TRBJ2-6	.	.	CAVPQSRANVLTF	TGTGCAGTGCCACAAAGTCGGGCCAACGTCCTGACTTTC
TRBV19	TRBJ1-1	.	many	CASSYLPGGRNTEAFF	TGTGCCAGTAGTTACCTTCCCGGAGGGAGGAACACTGAAGCTTTCTTT
TRBV11-2	TRBJ2-3	.	.	CASRQMGTQYF	TGTGCCAGCAGGCAAATGGGAACGCAGTATTTT
TRBV5-1	TRBJ1-6	.	.	CASSGADGYNSPLHF	TGCGCCAGCAGCGGGGCAGACGGGTATAATTCACCCCTCCACTTT
TRBV6-4	TRBJ2-7	.	.	CASSFSPPYEQYF	TGTGCCAGCAGTTTTTCCCCTCCGTACGAGCAGTACTTC
TRBV10-1	TRBJ2-7	TRBD2	once	CASSESKRESYEQYF	TGCGCCAGCAGTGAGTCTAAGCGGGAGTCCTACGAGCAGTACTTC
TRBV28	TRBJ2-7	.	.	CASSLPRGVPPYEQYF	TGTGCCAGCAGTCTCCCCAGGGGGGTCCCTCCCTACGAGCAGTACTTC
TRBV5-1	TRBJ2-7	.	.	CASSLGGVEQYF	TGCGCCAGCAGCTTGGGAGGGGTCGAGCAGTACTTC
TRBV11-2	TRBJ1-1	TRBD1	.	CASTPGPRTGWNTEAFF	TGTGCCAGCACCCCAGGGCCTCGGACAGGATGGAACACTGAAGCTTTCTTT
TRBV18	TRBJ2-5	TRBD1	.	CASSQSGTGGFETQYF	TGTGCCAGCTCACAATCCGGGACAGGGGGGTTTGAGACCCAGTACTTC
TRBV16	TRBJ1-5	.	.	CASSQSWGYQPQHF	TGTGCCAGCAGCCAATCCTGGGGTTACCAGCCCCAGCATTTT
TRBV28	TRBJ2-1	TRBD2	.	CASRLAGVDEQFF	TGTGCCAGCAGACTAGCGGGAGTAGACGAGCAGTTCTTC
TRBV5-1	TRBJ2-7	TRBD2	.	CASSISSGSRGEQYF	TGCGCCAGCAGCATATCTAGCGGGAGTCGAGGCGAGCAGTACTTC
TRBV27	TRBJ2-5	.	.	CASSRLPTVQETQYF	TGTGCCAGCAGCCGCCTCCCGACAGTCCAAGAGACCCAGTACTTC
TRBV15	TRBJ2-1	TRBD1	.	CATSDRDRGPTSYNEQFF	TGTGCCACCAGCGACCGGGACAGAGGCCCCACTTCCTACAATGAGCAGTTCTTC
TRBV4-1	TRBJ2-2	.	.	CASSQGRGRELFF	TGCGCCAGCAGCCAAGGAAGGGGGAGGGAGCTGTTTTTT
TRBV6-5	TRBJ1-4	.	.	CASTSTATNEKLFF	TGTGCCAGCACCTCGACGGCAACTAATGAAAAACTGTTTTTT